This TCR beta chain is drawn from a study of blood T cell repertoires in COVID-19. Overall study context: The samples span acute and convalescent COVID-19 from the United States, Italy and Spain. PBMCs, B-cell-depleted T cells, or T cells were the source of the cDNA or gDNA that made up the material.

Methods used by the authors: Nucleated cell number was recorded as an estimate derived from reference gene primer amplification. Using immunoSEQ multiplex PCR, the repertoire was profiled, and TCRdb retains in-frame clones only, with some absent. D and trimming come from the DNA, and the V and J calls and clone size come from that table. Of about 120,000 clones in the sample, about 80% are singletons; the top ten hold roughly 25%. The CDR3 spans 20 residues. The germline CDR1 and CDR2 sequences are MDHEN and SYDVKM. Trimming cost V 5 bases and J 4 bases; bases outside gene matches: 22. The source of this sequence is a human donor in a cohort sampled during active COVID-19. Sequencing input: peripheral blood. The chain recombines TRBV28 with TRBJ2-1, with 8 positions matching TRBD2. The CDR3 region has the DNA TGTGCCAGCAGTCCGGGGCACTGGGTGGGCGGGGGGCAGTCTTACAATGAGCAGTTCTTC. It yields the protein CASSPGHWVGGGQSYNEQFF.